The sequence of this T cell receptor (beta chain) was determined in a study of blood T cells in healthy people across ages. A second PCR of about 6 to 11 cycles used a sample-barcoded 5' primer and a J-beta primer mix. Every individual sample yielded 3 million or more paired-end reads (each containing CDR3). TCRdb recomputed calls from the 5' RACE reads with MiXCR, one row per CDR3 protein. The data hold 1.5 million to 2 million distinct CDR3 sequences, with less than 50% observed a single time. Study findings and constraints: TCR beta diversity was tightly associated with the proportion of naive T cells. The fall in TCR beta diversity per million T cells was roughly linear with age.

To note about this clonotype: Its antigen remains unidentified.

Trimming left V 4 bases short and J 1 base short, with 10 bases between. CDR3 length equals 15 residues. Germline lookup yields CDR1 MDHEN and CDR2 SYDVKM. Each individual donor underwent a draw of roughly 10 milliliters of peripheral blood. V and J are TRBV28 and TRBJ1-4, with D possibly being TRBD1 (5 bases). The TCR comes from a middle-aged woman in good health. Sequencing used blood. CDR3 in amino acids: CASSSVGGTNEKLFF. The DNA of the CDR3 is TGTGCCAGCAGTTCCGTGGGGGGAACTAATGAAAAACTGTTTTTT. Full variable domain (missing parts from reference TRBV28 and TRBJ1-4): DVKVTQSSRYLVKRTGEKVFLECVQDMDHENMFWYRQDPGLGLRLIYFSYDVKMKEKGDIPEGYSVSREKKERFSLILESASTNQTSMYLCASSSVGGTNEKLFFGSGTQLSVL.